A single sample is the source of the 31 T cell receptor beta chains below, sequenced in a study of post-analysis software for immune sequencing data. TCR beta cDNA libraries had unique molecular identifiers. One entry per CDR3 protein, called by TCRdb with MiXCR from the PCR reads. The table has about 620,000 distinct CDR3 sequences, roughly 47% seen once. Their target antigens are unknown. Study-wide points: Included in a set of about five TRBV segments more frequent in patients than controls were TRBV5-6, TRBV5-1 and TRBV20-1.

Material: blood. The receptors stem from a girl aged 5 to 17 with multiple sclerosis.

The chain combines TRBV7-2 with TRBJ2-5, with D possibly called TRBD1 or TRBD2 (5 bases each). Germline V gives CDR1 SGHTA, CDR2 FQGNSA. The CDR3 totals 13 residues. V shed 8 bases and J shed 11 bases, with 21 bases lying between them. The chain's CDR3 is CASAMGPGAEQYF. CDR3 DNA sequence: TGTGCCAGCGCAATGGGACCGGGCGCGGAGCAGTACTTC.

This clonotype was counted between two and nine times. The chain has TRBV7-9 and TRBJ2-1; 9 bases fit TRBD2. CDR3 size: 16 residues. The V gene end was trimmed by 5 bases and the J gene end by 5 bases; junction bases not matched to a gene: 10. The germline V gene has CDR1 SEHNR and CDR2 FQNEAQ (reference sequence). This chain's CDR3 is CASSLPSGEPNNEQFF. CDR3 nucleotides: TGTGCCAGCAGCCTACCTAGCGGGGAACCCAACAATGAGCAGTTCTTC.

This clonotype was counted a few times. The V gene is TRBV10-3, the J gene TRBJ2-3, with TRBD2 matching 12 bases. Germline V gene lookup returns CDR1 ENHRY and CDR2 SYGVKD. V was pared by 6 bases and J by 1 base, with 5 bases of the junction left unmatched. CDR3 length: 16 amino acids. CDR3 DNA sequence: TGTGCCATCAGACGGACTAGCGGGATTGGCACAGATACGCAGTATTTT. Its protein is CAIRRTSGIGTDTQYF.

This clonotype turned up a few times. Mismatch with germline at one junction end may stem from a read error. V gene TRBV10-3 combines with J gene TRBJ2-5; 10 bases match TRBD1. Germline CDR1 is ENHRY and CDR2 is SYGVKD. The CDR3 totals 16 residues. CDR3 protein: CTISDRGRGYGETQYF. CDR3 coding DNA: TGTACCATCAGCGACAGGGGGCGAGGGTATGGAGAGACCCAGTACTTC.

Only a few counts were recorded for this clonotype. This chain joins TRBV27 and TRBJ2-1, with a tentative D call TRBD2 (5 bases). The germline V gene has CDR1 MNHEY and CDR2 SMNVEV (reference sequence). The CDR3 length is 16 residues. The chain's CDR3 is CASKSGEDYLYNEQFF. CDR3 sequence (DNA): TGTGCATCTAAGTCTGGCGAAGACTACCTTTACAATGAGCAGTTCTTC.

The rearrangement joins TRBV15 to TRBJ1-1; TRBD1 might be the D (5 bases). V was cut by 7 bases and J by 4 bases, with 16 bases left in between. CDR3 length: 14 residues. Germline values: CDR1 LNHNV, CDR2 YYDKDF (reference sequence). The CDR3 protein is CATTTEYHGTEAFF. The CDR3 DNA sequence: TGTGCCACCACGACAGAGTACCATGGCACTGAAGCTTTCTTT.

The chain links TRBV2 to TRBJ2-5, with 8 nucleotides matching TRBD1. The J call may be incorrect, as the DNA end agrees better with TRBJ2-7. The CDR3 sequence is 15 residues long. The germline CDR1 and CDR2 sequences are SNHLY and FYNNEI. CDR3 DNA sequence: TGTGCCAGCAGTGAACAGCAGGGGGCCGCACACGAGCAGTACTTC. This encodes CASSEQQGAAHEQYF.

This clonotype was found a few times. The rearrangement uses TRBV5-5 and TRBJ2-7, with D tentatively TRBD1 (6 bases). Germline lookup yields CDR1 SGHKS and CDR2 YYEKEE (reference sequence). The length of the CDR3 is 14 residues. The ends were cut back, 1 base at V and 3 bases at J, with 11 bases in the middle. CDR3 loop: CASSLQGRLYEQYF. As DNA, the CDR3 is TGTGCCAGCAGCTTGCAGGGGCGACTCTACGAGCAGTACTTC.

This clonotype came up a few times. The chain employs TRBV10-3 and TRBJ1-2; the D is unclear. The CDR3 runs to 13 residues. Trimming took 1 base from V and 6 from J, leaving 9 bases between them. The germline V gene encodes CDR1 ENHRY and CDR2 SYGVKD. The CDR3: CAISEFAYDGYTF. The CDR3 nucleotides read TGTGCCATCAGTGAGTTTGCCTACGATGGCTACACCTTC.

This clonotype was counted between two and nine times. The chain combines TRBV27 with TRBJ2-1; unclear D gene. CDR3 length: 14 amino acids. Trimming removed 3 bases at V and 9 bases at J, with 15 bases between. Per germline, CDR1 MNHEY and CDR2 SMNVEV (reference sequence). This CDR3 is CASSFRTSTAEQFF. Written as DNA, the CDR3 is TGTGCCAGCAGTTTCCGGACCTCAACGGCTGAGCAGTTCTTC.

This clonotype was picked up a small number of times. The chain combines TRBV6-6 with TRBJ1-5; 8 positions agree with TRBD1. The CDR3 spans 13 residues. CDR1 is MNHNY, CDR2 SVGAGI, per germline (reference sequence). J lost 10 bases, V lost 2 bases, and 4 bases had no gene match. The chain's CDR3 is CASSYTGQGPQHF. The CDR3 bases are TGTGCCAGCAGTTACACAGGACAGGGCCCCCAGCATTTT.

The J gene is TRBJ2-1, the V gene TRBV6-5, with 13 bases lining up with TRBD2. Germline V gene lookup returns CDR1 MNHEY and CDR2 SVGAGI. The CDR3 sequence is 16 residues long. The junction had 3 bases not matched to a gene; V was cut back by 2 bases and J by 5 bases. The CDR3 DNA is TGTGCCAGCAGTTACGTCGGGACTAGCGGGAACAATGAGCAGTTCTTC. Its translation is CASSYVGTSGNNEQFF.

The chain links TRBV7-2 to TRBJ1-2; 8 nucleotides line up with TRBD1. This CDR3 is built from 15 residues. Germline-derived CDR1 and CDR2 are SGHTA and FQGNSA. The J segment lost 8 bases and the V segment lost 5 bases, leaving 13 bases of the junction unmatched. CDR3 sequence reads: CASSERAGGAGGYTF. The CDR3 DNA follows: TGTGCCAGCAGCGAACGGGCAGGGGGCGCCGGAGGCTACACCTTC.

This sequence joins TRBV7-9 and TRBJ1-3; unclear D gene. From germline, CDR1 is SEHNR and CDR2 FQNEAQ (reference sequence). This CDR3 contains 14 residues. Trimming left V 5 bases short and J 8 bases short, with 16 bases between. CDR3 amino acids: CASSISGAKDTIYF. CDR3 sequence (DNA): TGTGCCAGCAGCATAAGTGGAGCTAAAGACACCATATATTTT.

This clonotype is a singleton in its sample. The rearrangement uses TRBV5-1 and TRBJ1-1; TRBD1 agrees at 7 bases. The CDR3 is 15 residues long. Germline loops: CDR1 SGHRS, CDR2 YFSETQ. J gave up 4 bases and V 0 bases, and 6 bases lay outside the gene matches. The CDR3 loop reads CASSLEARGFTEAFF. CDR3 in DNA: TGCGCCAGCAGCTTGGAGGCCAGGGGGTTCACTGAAGCTTTCTTT.

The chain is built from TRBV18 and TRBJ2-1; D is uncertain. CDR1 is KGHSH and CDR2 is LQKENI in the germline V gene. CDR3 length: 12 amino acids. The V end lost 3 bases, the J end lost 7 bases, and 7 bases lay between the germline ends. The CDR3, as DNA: TGTGCCAGCTCACCGAGGCATAATGAGCAGTTCTTC. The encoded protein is CASSPRHNEQFF.

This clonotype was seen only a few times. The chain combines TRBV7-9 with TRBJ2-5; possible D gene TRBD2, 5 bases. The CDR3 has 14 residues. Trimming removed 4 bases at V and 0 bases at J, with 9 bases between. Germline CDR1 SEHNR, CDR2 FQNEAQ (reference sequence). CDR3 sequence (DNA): TGTGCCAGCAGCTCCCGACTAAACCAAGAGACCCAGTACTTC. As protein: CASSSRLNQETQYF.

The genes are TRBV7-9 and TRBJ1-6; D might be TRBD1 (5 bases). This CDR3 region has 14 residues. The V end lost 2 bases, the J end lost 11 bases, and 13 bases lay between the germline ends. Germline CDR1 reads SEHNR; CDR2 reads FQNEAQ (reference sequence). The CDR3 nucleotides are TGTGCCAGCAGCTTAAAAGGGGTTGGTGCACCCCTCCACTTT. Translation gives CASSLKGVGAPLHF.

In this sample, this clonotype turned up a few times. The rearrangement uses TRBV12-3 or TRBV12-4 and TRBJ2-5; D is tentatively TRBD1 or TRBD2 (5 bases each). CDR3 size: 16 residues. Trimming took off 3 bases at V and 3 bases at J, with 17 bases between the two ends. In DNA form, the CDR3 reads TGTGCCAGCAGTTTGGGACCCCTAGGCAATAAAGAGACCCAGTACTTC. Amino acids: CASSLGPLGNKETQYF.

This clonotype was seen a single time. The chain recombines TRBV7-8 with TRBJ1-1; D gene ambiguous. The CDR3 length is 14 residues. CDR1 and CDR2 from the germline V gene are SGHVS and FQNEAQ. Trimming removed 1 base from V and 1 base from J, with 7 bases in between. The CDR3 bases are TGTGCCAGCAGCTTAGAGGAGTCGAACACTGAAGCTTTCTTT. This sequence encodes CASSLEESNTEAFF.

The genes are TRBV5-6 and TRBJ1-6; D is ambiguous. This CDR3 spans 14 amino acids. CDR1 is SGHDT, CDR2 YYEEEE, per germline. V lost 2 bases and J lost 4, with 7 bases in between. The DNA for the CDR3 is TGTGCCAGCAGCTTCCGACGGTATAATTCACCCCTCCACTTT. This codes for CASSFRRYNSPLHF.

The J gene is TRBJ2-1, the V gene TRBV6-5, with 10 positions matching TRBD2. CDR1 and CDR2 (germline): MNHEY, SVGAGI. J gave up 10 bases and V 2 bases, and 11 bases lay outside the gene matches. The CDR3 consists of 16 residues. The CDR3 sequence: CASSYRSLAGVWEQFF. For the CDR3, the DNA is TGTGCCAGCAGTTACAGGTCGCTAGCGGGAGTTTGGGAGCAGTTCTTC.

The CDR3 DNA is TGCGCCAGCAGCCTCAAGGGGGGTGTTCGTAATGAGCAGTTCTTC. Translated, it gives CASSLKGGVRNEQFF. The chain has TRBV4-1 and TRBJ2-1; D possibly matches TRBD1 or TRBD2 (6 bases each). V was clipped by 4 bases and J by 7 bases, with 17 bases between them. The CDR3 has 15 residues. The V gene's germline CDR1 is MGHRA and CDR2 YSYEKL.

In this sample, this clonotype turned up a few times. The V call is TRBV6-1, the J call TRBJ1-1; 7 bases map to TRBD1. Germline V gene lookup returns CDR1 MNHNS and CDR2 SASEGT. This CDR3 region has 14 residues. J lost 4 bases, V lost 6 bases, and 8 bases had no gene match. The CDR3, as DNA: TGTGCCAGCAGGAGGGACAGCGGAGGCACTGAAGCTTTCTTT. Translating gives CASRRDSGGTEAFF.

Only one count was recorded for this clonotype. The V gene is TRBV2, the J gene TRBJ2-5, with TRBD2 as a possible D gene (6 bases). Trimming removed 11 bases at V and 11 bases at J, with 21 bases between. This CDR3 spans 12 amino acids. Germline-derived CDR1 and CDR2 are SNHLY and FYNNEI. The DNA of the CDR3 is TGTGCCTGCTCGCGGGACGAGGGCGCGCAGTACTTC. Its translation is CACSRDEGAQYF.

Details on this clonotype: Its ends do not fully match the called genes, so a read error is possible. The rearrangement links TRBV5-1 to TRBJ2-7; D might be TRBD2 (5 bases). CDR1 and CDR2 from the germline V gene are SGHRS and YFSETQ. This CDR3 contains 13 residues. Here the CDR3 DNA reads TGTGCCAGCAGCTCGAGGGCGGGCTACGAGCAGTACTTC. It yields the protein CASSSRAGYEQYF.

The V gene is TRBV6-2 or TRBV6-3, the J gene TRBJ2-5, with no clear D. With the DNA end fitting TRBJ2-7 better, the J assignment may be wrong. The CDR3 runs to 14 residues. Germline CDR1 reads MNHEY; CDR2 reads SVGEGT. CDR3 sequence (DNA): TGTGCCAGCCGCCCTCAGAGATTCCGCCACGAGCAGTACTTC. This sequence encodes CASRPQRFRHEQYF.

The CDR3 coding sequence is TGTGCCACCAGTGATGAGGGGCAGCCCCAGCATTTT. It codes for CATSDEGQPQHF. The rearrangement links TRBV24-1 to TRBJ1-5, with TRBD1 as a possible D gene (5 bases). Between the trimmed V and J ends, which lost 3 bases and 7 bases, there was a span of 6 bases. The CDR3 has 12 amino acids. CDR1 is KGHDR, CDR2 SFDVKD, per germline.

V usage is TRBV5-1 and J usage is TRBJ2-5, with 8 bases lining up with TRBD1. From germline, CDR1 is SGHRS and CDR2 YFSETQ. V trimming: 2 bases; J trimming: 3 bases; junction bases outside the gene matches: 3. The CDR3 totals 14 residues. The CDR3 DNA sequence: TGCGCCAGCAGCTTTCAGGGGGCTGAAGAGACCCAGTACTTC. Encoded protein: CASSFQGAEETQYF. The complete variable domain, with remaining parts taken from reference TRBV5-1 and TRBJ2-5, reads KAGVTQTPRYLIKTRGQQVTLSCSPISGHRSVSWYQQTPGQGLQFLFEYFSETQRNKGNFPGRFSGRQFSNSRSEMNVSTLELGDSALYLCASSFQGAEETQYFGPGTRLLVL.

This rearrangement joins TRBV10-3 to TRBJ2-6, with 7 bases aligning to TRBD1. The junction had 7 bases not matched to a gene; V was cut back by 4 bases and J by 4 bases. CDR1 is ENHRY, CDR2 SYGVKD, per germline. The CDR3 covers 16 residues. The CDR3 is CAISATGAAGANVLTF. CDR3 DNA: TGTGCCATCAGTGCAACAGGGGCAGCAGGGGCCAACGTCCTGACTTTC.

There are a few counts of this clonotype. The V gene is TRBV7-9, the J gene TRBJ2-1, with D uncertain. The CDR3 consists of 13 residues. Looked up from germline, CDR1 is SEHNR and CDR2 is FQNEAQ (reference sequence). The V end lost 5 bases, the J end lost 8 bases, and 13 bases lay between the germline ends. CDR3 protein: CASSPDALDEQFF. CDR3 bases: TGTGCCAGCAGCCCGGACGCTTTGGATGAGCAGTTCTTC.